This TCR beta chain was observed in a study of T cells in Graves' hyperthyroidism and ophthalmopathy (dated by TCRdb to 2018 to 2020). As for the study more broadly: Peripheral blood samples were taken at the time of initial diagnosis, prior to any treatment. A discovery cohort of approximately 97 patients, roughly 43 with Graves' ophthalmopathy and about 60 with stable Graves' hyperthyroidism, was used to find distinguishing TCR V-J signatures. An independent validation cohort of around 20 hyperthyroidism patients and about 16 patients who later progressed to ophthalmopathy tested prospective prediction of ophthalmopathy. For training and testing, the 100 or so patients in the discovery cohort were randomly divided in a 7:3 ratio. In addition, the study compared T-cell repertoires in thyroid tissue and in blood from about 6 Graves' hyperthyroidism patients. Following sampling, methimazole starting at 30 mg daily was given to hyperthyroidism patients, and high-dose intravenous methylprednisolone was given to ophthalmopathy patients. According to the paper, TCR Vbeta CDR3 sequencing was carried out on some 140 peripheral blood samples, which came from approximately 41 ophthalmopathy, about 75 hyperthyroidism and approximately 17 progressor patients.

This clonotype was found a few times. The antigen it recognizes is unknown. The record has no base qualities; no much larger clone is one base away. Stable Graves' hyperthyroidism was defined as no progression to ophthalmopathy during 18 months of follow-up. The hyperthyroidism patients were between 18 and 65 years old and newly diagnosed, with a disease duration of less than 2 months. Any patient with an uncontrolled infection, another autoimmune disease, pregnancy or lactation was excluded. Diagnoses were based on clinical symptoms, serum thyroxine and TRAb, thyroid ultrasound and orbital computed tomography. Ficoll-Paque density gradient centrifugation was used to isolate PBMCs from under 11 ml of fresh peripheral blood. Trizol reagent was used to extract total RNA, and RNA quality was then checked on an Agilent 2100 Bioanalyzer. The TCR beta CDR3 regions were amplified from RNA transcripts. The TCR CDR3 was subjected to a first round of RT-PCR using the HTBI primer set and the Qiagen OneStep RT-PCR kit. The libraries were constructed in a second round of multiplex PCR and then size-selected and purified. Paired-end sequencing of the libraries was performed with 100 bp reads on an Illumina HiSeq2000. The published analysis was carried out like this. SOAPnuke was used to process the raw data, removing reads that contained adapters or uncalled bases, had a mean Phred below 15, or lacked an exact match to the constant primer or identifier. COPE v1.2.5 was used to merge the high-quality paired reads, and each unique nucleotide sequence was defined as a clonotype. Clonotypes were aligned to IMGT TRBV, TRBD and TRBJ reference segments using MiTCR v1.1. Analysis was restricted to V-J combinations with a frequency above 0.0001, which covered over 98% of repertoires. A TCS score was defined as the ratio between F50 (clonal expansion) and ExV (chaos), using BLOSUM62-based TCRdist between CDR3 peptides within each V-J. Welch's t-statistics and random forest reduced several hundred V-J features to under 15, which were used in a naive Bayes classifier (R e1071). Using fastp trimming at Q25 and MiXCR clonotype assembly, TCRdb reanalyzed the public sequencing data and kept in-frame beta chains. CDR3 protein sequences are deduplicated, and each keeps its most common genes and DNA. Clone size and V and J calls follow TCRdb, not the original study. The sample contains approximately 710,000 distinct CDR3 sequences, about 18% of them found a single time. The top ten clonotypes cover about 16% of the sample.

Results and caveats for the whole study, not just this receptor: No statistical method was used to fix the sample size in advance, and group allocation was not hidden from the investigators. In validation, the model predicted progression to ophthalmopathy a median of about 6.8 months before onset, with roughly 68% sensitivity and 72.22% specificity. A model built on a 13 V-J signature distinguished ophthalmopathy from stable hyperthyroidism, reaching 87.88% sensitivity and about 81% specificity in cross-validation and 80%/75% in testing. Blood samples also contained most of the expanded thyroid clonotypes (frequency above 0.001), which suggests that blood repertoires may reflect thyroid immune responses.

V ends up 6 bases short and J 8 bases short, with an unmatched junction base count of 1. From the germline V gene, CDR1 is MDHEN and CDR2 is SYDVKM. The CDR3 spans 12 residues, from the cysteine through the phenylalanine. Of the read, only the CDR3 DNA is kept; its 36 bases are in frame from base 1. The receptor's source is a man between 45 and 60 years old with Graves' hyperthyroidism. The chain links TRBV28 with TRBJ2-1, and 10 junction bases match TRBD2. Sequencing was done on a sample of blood. The CDR3 reads as follows: CASSGTSDEQFF. The sequence in DNA is TGTGCCAGCAGCGGGACTAGCGATGAGCAGTTCTTC.